The text below deals with one T cell receptor (beta chain). This record comes from a study of control samples from healthy donors and cancer patients. Only in-frame clones appear in the TCRdb table, and some are missing; sequencing was by immunoSEQ multiplex PCR. The top ten hold more than 1.3% of the sample, which has 150,000 to 200,000 clones, roughly nine tenths seen once. V was cut by 0 bases and J by 0 bases, with 7 bases left in between. This CDR3 contains 14 residues. Per the germline V gene, CDR1 is SGDLS and CDR2 is YYNGEE. The sequencing input was blood. The V call is TRBV9, the J call TRBJ2-7; weak D call: TRBD2 (5 bases). This TCR was sampled from a woman aged 25 to 39 in good health. CDR3 coding DNA: TGTGCCAGCAGCGTAGCTAGCTACTCCTACGAGCAGTACTTC. Amino acids: CASSVASYSYEQYF. Drawing the rest from reference TRBV9 and TRBJ2-7, the complete variable domain is DSGVTQTPKHLITATGQRVTLRCSPRSGDLSVYWYQQSLDQGLQFLIQYYNGEERAKGNILERFSAQQFPDLHSELNLSSLELGDSALYFCASSVASYSYEQYFGPGTRLTVT.